Listed below are T cell receptor beta chains from one sample, sequenced in a study of T cell responses to AZD1222 COVID-19 vaccine. Produced via immunoSEQ multiplex PCR; TCRdb's table is partial and in-frame only. Of roughly 160,000 clones listed, just over 90% were seen once; the top ten hold about 1.6%. The specimen comprised peripheral blood, sampled on day 0 of AZD1222 vaccination. The source of these receptors is an adult in good health. The CDR3 runs from the conserved cysteine through the conserved F or W. The D gene is left open where the match is weak. The size of a clone is reported for some rows only, either as once, few or many, or as a class for expanded clones.

CDR3 protein | CDR3 DNA | D gene | J gene | V gene | clone size
CASSPRRGRDEQYF | TGTGCCAGCAGCCCTCGAAGGGGTAGGGACGAGCAGTACTTC | NA | TRBJ2-7 | TRBV7-2 | NA
CSVDDGGEGSYEQYF | TGCAGCGTTGATGATGGGGGCGAGGGGTCCTACGAGCAGTACTTC | NA | TRBJ2-7 | TRBV29-1 | NA
CASSQGSGGGANVLTF | TGTGCCAGCAGCCAAGGGTCGGGCGGCGGGGCCAACGTCCTGACTTTC | NA | TRBJ2-6 | TRBV2 | once
CASSLVAGGLNTGELFF | TGCGCCAGCAGCTTGGTAGCGGGGGGGCTCAACACCGGGGAGCTGTTTTTT | TRBD2 | TRBJ2-2 | TRBV5-1 | NA
CASRTGFMYEQYF | TGTGCCAGCCGGACAGGGTTTATGTACGAGCAGTACTTC | TRBD1 | TRBJ2-7 | TRBV11-2 | NA
CASSLRTGQRTQYF | TGTGCCAGCAGCTTGAGGACAGGGCAAAGGACGCAGTATTTT | TRBD1 | TRBJ2-3 | TRBV7-2 | NA
CASSQDRASEKLFF | TGTGCCAGCAGCCAAGACAGAGCGAGCGAAAAACTGTTTTTT | NA | TRBJ1-4 | TRBV3-1/TRBV3-2 | NA
CASSSTGPYGYTF | TGTGCCAGCAGCTCCACAGGACCCTATGGCTACACCTTC | NA | TRBJ1-2 | TRBV7-9 | NA
CASSENPGLSSGANVLTF | TGTGCCAGCAGTGAAAATCCGGGCTTGAGCTCTGGGGCCAACGTCCTGACTTTC | NA | TRBJ2-6 | TRBV6-1 | NA
CASSHTSGTGNEKLFF | TGTGCCAGCAGCCACACATCCGGGACTGGCAATGAAAAACTGTTTTTT | NA | TRBJ1-4 | TRBV11-3 | NA
CASSLASGPGLTNYGYTF | TGTGCCAGCAGCTTAGCCTCCGGGCCAGGGCTGACTAACTATGGCTACACCTTC | NA | TRBJ1-2 | TRBV11-3 | NA
CASSSGDRGRADTQYF | TGTGCCAGCAGTTCCGGGGACAGGGGTAGAGCAGATACGCAGTATTTT | TRBD1 | TRBJ2-3 | TRBV6-5 | NA
CAWSVLLASGNTIYF | TGTGCCTGGAGTGTACTCCTCGCCTCTGGAAACACCATATATTTT | NA | TRBJ1-3 | TRBV30 | NA